The 8 T cell receptor beta chains in this list originate from one sample, sequenced in a study of T cells after yellow fever vaccination. TCRdb called the 5' RACE reads again in MiXCR, with one record for every CDR3 protein. This table holds about 210,000 distinct CDR3 sequences, roughly 6.8% found once. The sequences come from CD4+ T cells sorted from PBMCs, collected on the day of the yellow fever booster vaccination. The receptor source for this set is a man under 40 who received the YFV17D yellow fever vaccine.

This clonotype was recorded a few times. The gene calls are TRBV7-2 and TRBJ1-5; 7 bases match TRBD1. The J segment lost 1 base and the V segment lost 5 bases, leaving 8 bases of the junction unmatched. This CDR3 has 16 residues. CDR1 and CDR2 from the germline V gene are SGHTA and FQGNSA. The CDR3 spells CASSPIGQVSNQPQHF. CDR3 sequence (DNA): TGTGCCAGCAGCCCCATTGGACAGGTCAGCAATCAGCCCCAGCATTTT. The complete variable domain, with remaining parts taken from reference TRBV7-2 and TRBJ1-5, reads GAGVSQSPSNKVTEKGKDVELRCDPISGHTALYWYRQSLGQGLEFLIYFQGNSAPDKSGLPSDRFSAERTGGSVSTLTIQRTQQEDSAVYLCASSPIGQVSNQPQHFGDGTRLSIL.

This clonotype was observed at least ten times. The chain combines TRBV20-1 with TRBJ1-1; no reliable D call. This CDR3 has 14 residues. Germline V gene data show CDR1 as DFQATT and CDR2 as SNEGSKA (reference sequence). The CDR3 spells CRSTPVRTNTEAFF. The CDR3 region has the DNA TGCCGCTCCACCCCAGTACGGACGAACACTGAAGCTTTCTTT.

V and J are TRBV28 and TRBJ2-2; TRBD1 agrees at 9 bases. Trimming cost V 5 bases and J 3 bases; bases outside gene matches: 4. The CDR3 covers 15 residues. Germline CDR1 is MDHEN and CDR2 is SYDVKM. The CDR3 sequence: CASSTTGGHTGELFF. As DNA, the CDR3 is TGTGCCAGCAGTACGACAGGGGGGCACACCGGGGAGCTGTTTTTT. Full variable domain (outside the CDR3, taken from reference TRBV28 and TRBJ2-2): DVKVTQSSRYLVKRTGEKVFLECVQDMDHENMFWYRQDPGLGLRLIYFSYDVKMKEKGDIPEGYSVSREKKERFSLILESASTNQTSMYLCASSTTGGHTGELFFGEGSRLTVL.

V is TRBV7-3 and J is TRBJ2-1, with TRBD1 matching over 10 bases. Trimming cost V 0 bases and J 9 bases; bases outside gene matches: 8. Germline CDR1 and CDR2: SGHTA and FQGTGA. This CDR3 is built from 16 residues. The CDR3 spells CASSLTPLTGGGEQFF. The CDR3 DNA sequence: TGTGCCAGCAGCTTAACGCCCCTGACAGGGGGCGGTGAGCAGTTCTTC.

There are a few counts of this clonotype. This chain links TRBV7-2 with TRBJ2-2, with unresolved D. Trimming removed 1 base at V and 0 bases at J, with 9 bases between. Germline V CDR1 and CDR2: SGHTA, FQGNSA. The CDR3 length is 16 residues. Written as DNA, the CDR3 is TGTGCCAGCAGCTTAGGGTTGTCCGCGAACACCGGGGAGCTGTTTTTT. It specifies CASSLGLSANTGELFF.

The genes are TRBV7-2 and TRBJ2-2; TRBD1 is a possible D gene (6 bases). The germline V gene encodes CDR1 SGHTA and CDR2 FQGNSA. The CDR3 covers 13 residues. Trimming cost V 6 bases and J 8 bases, with 13 bases left between them. DNA for the CDR3: TGTGCCAGCAGTCTCACAGGGAAGGGGGAGCTGTTTTTT. As protein: CASSLTGKGELFF.

V and J are TRBV5-8 and TRBJ2-7, with 13 nucleotides matching TRBD2. This CDR3 comprises 15 residues. Germline V gives CDR1 SGHTS, CDR2 YDEGEE. V lost 4 bases, J lost 0 bases, and 1 base stayed unmatched. The CDR3 DNA sequence: TGTGCCAGCAGCACTAGCGGGAGGGCCTCCTACGAGCAGTACTTC. Amino acid sequence: CASSTSGRASYEQYF.

The chain recombines TRBV19 with TRBJ1-5; 10 nucleotides align to TRBD1. The V and J ends lost 4 bases and 5 bases, in that order; junction bases with no gene match: 5. The CDR3 loop spans 15 amino acids. From germline, CDR1 is LNHDA and CDR2 SQIVND (reference sequence). CDR3 residues: CASSTTGQGYQPQHF. As DNA, the CDR3 is TGTGCCAGTAGTACCACGGGACAGGGGTATCAGCCCCAGCATTTT.